Following are 23 T cell receptor beta chains from one sample sequenced in a study of molecular identifiers for immune sequencing clone quantification (dated by TCRdb to the late 2010s). Library method: PCR. Sequencing instrument: Illumina HiSeq 4000. The public reads were run again by TCRdb, first through fastp at Q25 and then through MiXCR, and only productive beta chains were kept. Here each entry gathers all rows of one CDR3 protein and keeps the most common genes and DNA. This sample gives about 10,000 distinct CDR3 sequences in total; 18% of them show up just once. The ten largest make up 2% to 2.5% of the sample. Sequenced material: naive CD8+ T cells from blood, with Jurkat cell RNA spiked in. This specimen's cell subset or site label, interpreted: FACS-sorted CD8+CD4-CCR7+CD45RA+ naive T cells. These receptors all come from a human donor in good health. Some libraries in this study had Jurkat cell RNA spiked in.

By sample share, this clonotype is medium-sized. The chain employs TRBV7-9 and TRBJ2-3; the D call may be TRBD1 or TRBD2 (5 bases each). Germline-derived CDR1 and CDR2 are SEHNR and FQNEAQ (reference sequence). The CDR3 extends over 18 amino acids. V was clipped by 5 bases and J by 0 bases, with 21 bases between them. The CDR3 sequence is CASSPRATGAVSTDTQYF. The CDR3 DNA reads TGTGCCAGCAGCCCGCGGGCGACTGGGGCCGTCAGCACAGATACGCAGTATTTT. Variable domain in full (rest from reference TRBV7-9 and TRBJ2-3): DTGVSQNPRHKITKRGQNVTFRCDPISEHNRLYWYRQTLGQGPEFLTYFQNEAQLEKSRLLSDRFSAERPKGSFSTLEIQRTEQGDSAMYLCASSPRATGAVSTDTQYFGPGTRLTVL.

About this clonotype itself: A much larger clone differs from this one at a single base, so this may be a read error. The conserved closing phenylalanine or tryptophan is absent in this CDR3, likely reflecting a read error. This chain joins TRBV29-1 and TRBJ1-1, with D perhaps matching TRBD1 (5 bases). Trimming cost V 5 bases and J 8 bases, with 12 bases left between them. The CDR3 consists of 11 residues. CDR1 and CDR2 (germline): SQVTM, ANQGSEA. This CDR3 is CSVFWGPEAFS. The DNA for the CDR3 is TGCAGCGTTTTTTGGGGACCAGAAGCTTTCTCT.

By share of the sample, this clonotype is medium-sized. The chain couples TRBV10-3 to TRBJ2-7; D is ambiguous. The V gene lost 2 bases and the J gene lost 0 bases, with 14 bases spanning the gap. There are 16 residues in the CDR3. CDR1 and CDR2 from the germline V gene are ENHRY and SYGVKD. CDR3 nucleotides: TGTGCCATCAGTGAGAATCCGCCCCGGAGCTCCTACGAGCAGTACTTC. Encoded protein: CAISENPPRSSYEQYF.

Sample share makes this clonotype medium-sized. The chain carries TRBV27 and TRBJ2-2, with 12 nucleotides matching TRBD2. Germline loops: CDR1 MNHEY, CDR2 SMNVEV (reference sequence). V shed 6 bases, J shed 4 bases, and the junction held 6 bases outside the gene matches. The CDR3 length is 16 residues. In DNA form, the CDR3 reads TGTGCCAGCAGCCGCGGACTAGCGGGAATCACCGGGGAGCTGTTTTTT. Protein product: CASSRGLAGITGELFF.

This clonotype was seen at least ten times. DNA for the CDR3: TGTGCCAGCAGCTCGGGCCCAAACACTGAAGCTTTCTTT. This translates into CASSSGPNTEAFF. The chain uses TRBV7-6 and TRBJ1-1; D is unresolved. Looked up from germline, CDR1 is SGHVS and CDR2 is FNYEAQ. The V gene lost 4 bases and the J gene lost 2 bases, with 8 bases spanning the gap. The CDR3 totals 13 residues.

This clonotype is medium-sized by share. The chain combines TRBV6-5 with TRBJ2-7; D perhaps matches TRBD1 (6 bases). Germline lookup yields CDR1 MNHEY and CDR2 SVGAGI. V was trimmed by 6 bases and J by 6 bases, leaving 21 bases between them. The CDR3 is made up of 15 amino acids. CDR3 DNA sequence: TGTGCCAGCAGACGAGGACAGTCACGCCCTCGCGAGCAGTACTTC. This codes for CASRRGQSRPREQYF.

Comment on this clonotype: Possible read error: a much larger clone is one base away. The CDR3 reads CASSLWFFGANVLTF. Written as DNA, the CDR3 is TGTGCCAGCAGCTTGTGGTTCTTTGGGGCCAACGTCCTGACTTTC. J is TRBJ2-6 and V is TRBV5-6; D unresolved. Per the germline V gene, CDR1 is SGHDT and CDR2 is YYEEEE. The CDR3 loop spans 15 amino acids. Between the trimmed V and J ends, which lost 1 base and 3 bases, there was a span of 8 bases.

This clonotype qualifies as medium-sized. The rearrangement joins TRBV23-1 to TRBJ2-3, with D possibly TRBD2 on 7 matching bases. TRBV23-1 is reported as an ORF; its role is uncertain. Trimming left V 1 base short and J 9 bases short, with 17 bases between. The CDR3 is 15 amino acids. CDR3 loop: CASSQWGGSRETQYF. Written as DNA, the CDR3 is TGCGCCAGCAGTCAATGGGGGGGCTCGAGGGAGACGCAGTATTTT.

This clonotype is medium-sized by share. The V and J genes are TRBV27 and TRBJ1-4, with D hard to call. Germline CDR1 MNHEY, CDR2 SMNVEV (reference sequence). Trimming left V 0 bases short and J 8 bases short, with 13 bases between. The CDR3 has 15 amino acids. The CDR3 spells CASSLSTLGREKLFF. CDR3 coding DNA: TGTGCCAGCAGTTTATCTACTCTGGGGAGGGAAAAACTGTTTTTT.

This clonotype is medium-sized in the sample. This chain links TRBV5-1 with TRBJ2-3; 8 bases map to TRBD1. The ends lost 5 bases at V and 1 base at J; junction bases unmatched: 15. CDR3 length: 18 residues. CDR1 is SGHRS and CDR2 is YFSETQ in the germline V gene. The CDR3 sequence is CASSPVGQGAGGTDTQYF. The CDR3 DNA reads TGCGCCAGCAGTCCCGTGGGGCAGGGGGCTGGCGGCACAGATACGCAGTATTTT.

By sample fraction, this clonotype is medium-sized. The chain uses TRBV28 and TRBJ1-3, with 7 positions matching TRBD1. Germline-derived CDR1 and CDR2 are MDHEN and SYDVKM. This CDR3 region has 18 residues. V dropped 5 bases and J dropped 9; count of bases not matched to a gene: 22. CDR3 loop: CASSPRFSDDREQSTIYF. Here the CDR3 DNA reads TGTGCCAGCAGTCCCAGATTCTCAGATGACAGGGAGCAAAGCACCATATATTTT.

This clonotype is labeled medium-sized. This chain connects TRBV5-1 to TRBJ2-1, with D perhaps being TRBD1 or TRBD2 (6 bases each). The CDR3 totals 15 residues. The germline CDR1 and CDR2 sequences are SGHRS and YFSETQ. The germline V and J ends were trimmed by 0 bases and 5 bases, with 12 bases remaining between them. CDR3: CASSLGPGADNEQFF. The CDR3 DNA reads as TGCGCCAGCAGCTTGGGCCCGGGGGCGGACAATGAGCAGTTCTTC.

By sample share, this clonotype is medium-sized. The gene calls are TRBV11-1 and TRBJ2-3; tentative D call: TRBD2 (6 bases). The CDR3 is made up of 17 amino acids. Germline CDR1 and CDR2: SGHAT and FQDESV (reference sequence). Between the trimmed V and J ends, which lost 2 bases and 5 bases, there was a span of 20 bases. The chain's CDR3 is CASSLIPEGQDGDTQYF. The CDR3 nucleotides read TGTGCCAGCAGCTTAATTCCGGAGGGCCAAGACGGAGATACGCAGTATTTT.

By share, this clonotype ranks as medium-sized. This chain links TRBV20-1 with TRBJ2-1; 7 bases agree with TRBD2. The germline gives CDR1 DFQATT, CDR2 SNEGSKA (reference sequence). With 4 bases clipped from V and 3 bases from J, the junction kept 6 bases outside the gene matches. The CDR3 has 14 amino acids. The CDR3 nucleotides read TGCAGTGCTAAATCGGGGGAGGGCTACAATGAGCAGTTCTTC. Translating it yields CSAKSGEGYNEQFF.

A remark on this clonotype: The CDR3 end shows no conserved phenylalanine or tryptophan, and so a read error is likely. The rearrangement joins TRBV29-1 to TRBJ2-7; 8 bases agree with TRBD2. This CDR3 comprises 17 residues. CDR1 and CDR2 from the germline V gene are SQVTM and ANQGSEA. J gave up 0 bases and V 6 bases, and 16 bases lay outside the gene matches. Here the CDR3 DNA reads TGCAGCGTCTCACCCCCAGCGGGAGAATCACCCTCCTACGAGCAGTACCTC. It specifies CSVSPPAGESPSYEQYL.

This clonotype is labeled as medium-sized. The chain combines TRBV2 with TRBJ2-5; 8 nucleotides match TRBD2. Losses at the gene ends were 7 bases for V and 5 bases for J; bases not matched to a gene: 15. CDR1 SNHLY and CDR2 FYNNEI come from the germline V gene. The CDR3 extends over 16 amino acids. The CDR3 region has the DNA TGTGCCAGCATTTACGTTGATAGCGGGATACAGGAGACCCAGTACTTC. Amino acids: CASIYVDSGIQETQYF.

CDR3 nucleotides: TGTGCCAGCAGTTCGACACGCTCGACAGGGAGCGAGCAGTACTTC. It yields the protein CASSSTRSTGSEQYF. The chain couples TRBV7-9 to TRBJ2-7; 7 bases match TRBD1. The V gene's germline CDR1 is SEHNR and CDR2 FQNEAQ (reference sequence). This CDR3 is 15 amino acids long. J was trimmed by 6 bases and V by 6 bases; bases with no gene match: 14.

At least ten counts were recorded for this clonotype. V usage is TRBV19 and J usage is TRBJ2-7; 8 positions match TRBD1. V lost 3 bases and J lost 1; bases outside the gene matches: 8. CDR3 size: 16 residues. Germline CDR1 is LNHDA and CDR2 is SQIVND (reference sequence). CDR3 residues: CASSMTGVLTSYEQYF. CDR3 bases: TGTGCCAGTAGTATGACAGGGGTCCTAACTTCCTACGAGCAGTACTTC. The entire variable domain, with the rest obtained from reference TRBV19 and TRBJ2-7, is as follows: DGGITQSPKYLFRKEGQNVTLSCEQNLNHDAMYWYRQDPGQGLRLIYYSQIVNDFQKGDIAEGYSVSREKKESFPLTVTSAQKNPTAFYLCASSMTGVLTSYEQYFGPGTRLTVT.

This clonotype has at least ten counts. The CDR3 DNA reads as TGTGCCTGGACGGGACTAGCGGGAAGGGGGTTCTCCTACAATGAGCAGTTCTTC. Residues: CAWTGLAGRGFSYNEQFF. The chain is built from TRBV30 and TRBJ2-1; 13 nucleotides line up with TRBD2. V lost 4 bases, J lost 0 bases, and 9 bases stayed unmatched. CDR3 length equals 18 residues. CDR1 is GTSNPN, CDR2 SVGIG, per germline (reference sequence).

J is TRBJ1-5 and V is TRBV7-6, with D possibly being TRBD1 (5 bases). This CDR3 has 19 amino acids. Trimming removed 5 bases at V and 5 bases at J, with 28 bases between. Germline CDR1 and CDR2: SGHVS and FNYEAQ. CDR3 coding DNA: TGTGCCAGCAGCCCGTTCAGGGACCCTTATCTACTCGGGCATCAGCCCCAGCATTTT. Its protein product is CASSPFRDPYLLGHQPQHF.

The chain combines TRBV5-6 with TRBJ1-5, with D tentatively TRBD1 (5 bases). The V and J ends lost 4 bases and 7 bases respectively, with 18 bases between them. The length of the CDR3 is 15 residues. Germline values: CDR1 SGHDT, CDR2 YYEEEE. For the CDR3, the DNA is TGTGCCAGCAGCATGGGGACGGCGTTAGGGCAGCCCCAGCATTTT. Encoded protein: CASSMGTALGQPQHF.

The chain carries TRBV12-3 or TRBV12-4 and TRBJ2-3; a weak D match, TRBD2 (5 bases). CDR3 length equals 14 residues. The V end was cut by 9 bases, the J end by 0 bases, with 13 bases between. This CDR3 is CASRTVVSTDTQYF. The CDR3 coding sequence is TGTGCCAGTAGGACTGTCGTAAGCACAGATACGCAGTATTTT.

The sample holds many counts of this clonotype. V is TRBV7-9 and J is TRBJ2-3; a weak D match, TRBD2 (6 bases). CDR3 length: 15 residues. Trimming removed 4 bases from V and 2 bases from J, with 13 bases in between. CDR1 and CDR2 (germline): SEHNR, FQNEAQ (reference sequence). DNA of the CDR3: TGTGCCAGCAGCTCCTTGGGGGGTTTCACAGATACGCAGTATTTT. Translation gives CASSSLGGFTDTQYF.